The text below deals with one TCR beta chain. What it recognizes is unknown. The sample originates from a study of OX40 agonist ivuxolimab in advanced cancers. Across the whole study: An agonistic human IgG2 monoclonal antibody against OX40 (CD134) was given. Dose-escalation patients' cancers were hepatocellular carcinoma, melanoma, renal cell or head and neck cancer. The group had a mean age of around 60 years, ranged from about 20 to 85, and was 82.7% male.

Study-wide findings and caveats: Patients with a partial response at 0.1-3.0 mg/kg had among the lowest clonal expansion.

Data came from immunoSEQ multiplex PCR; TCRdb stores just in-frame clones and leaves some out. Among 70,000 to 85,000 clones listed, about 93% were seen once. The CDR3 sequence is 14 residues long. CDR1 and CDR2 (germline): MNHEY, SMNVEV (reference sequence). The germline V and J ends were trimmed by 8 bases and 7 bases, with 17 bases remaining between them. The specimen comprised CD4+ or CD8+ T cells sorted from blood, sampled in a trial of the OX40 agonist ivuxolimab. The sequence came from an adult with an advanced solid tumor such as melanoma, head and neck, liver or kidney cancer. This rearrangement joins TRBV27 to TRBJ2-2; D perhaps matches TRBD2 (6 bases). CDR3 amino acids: CASGLTSLVGELFF. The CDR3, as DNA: TGTGCCAGCGGACTTACTAGCTTGGTCGGGGAGCTGTTTTTT.